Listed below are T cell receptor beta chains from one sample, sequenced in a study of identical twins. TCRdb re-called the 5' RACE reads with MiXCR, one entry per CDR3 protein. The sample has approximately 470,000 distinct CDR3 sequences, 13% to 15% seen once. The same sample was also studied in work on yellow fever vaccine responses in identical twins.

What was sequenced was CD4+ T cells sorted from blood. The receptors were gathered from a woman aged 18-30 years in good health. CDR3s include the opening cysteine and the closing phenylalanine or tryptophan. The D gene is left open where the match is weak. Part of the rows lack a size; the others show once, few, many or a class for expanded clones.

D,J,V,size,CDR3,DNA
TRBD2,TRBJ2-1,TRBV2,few,CASTPRVAGGYNEQFF,TGTGCCAGCACCCCTAGGGTAGCGGGGGGGTATAATGAGCAGTTCTTC
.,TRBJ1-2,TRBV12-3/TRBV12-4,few,CASSFKANYGYTF,TGTGCCAGCAGTTTTAAAGCTAACTATGGCTACACCTTC
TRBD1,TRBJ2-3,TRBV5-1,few,CASSLQGGPDTQYF,TGCGCCAGTTCCTTACAGGGGGGACCAGATACGCAGTATTTT
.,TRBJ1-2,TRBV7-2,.,CASSLSNSPGYGYTF,TGTGCCAGCAGCTTATCTAATTCCCCGGGCTATGGCTACACCTTC
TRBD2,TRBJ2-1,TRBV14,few,CASTGTSGFYNEQFF,TGTGCCAGCACCGGGACTAGCGGATTCTACAATGAGCAGTTCTTC
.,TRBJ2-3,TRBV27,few,CASSLRAAEDTQYF,TGTGCCAGCAGTTTAAGAGCGGCGGAGGATACGCAGTATTTT
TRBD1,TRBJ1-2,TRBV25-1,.,CASSEYTGGSYGYTF,TGTGCCAGCAGTGAATATACAGGGGGCAGCTATGGCTACACCTTC
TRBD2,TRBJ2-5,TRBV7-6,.,CASSSGLAGELRETQYF,TGTGCCAGCAGCTCCGGACTAGCGGGGGAGCTCAGGGAGACCCAGTACTTC
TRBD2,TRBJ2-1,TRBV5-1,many,CASSLRGGLSSYNEQFF,TGCGCCAGCAGCTTGCGGGGAGGGCTCAGCTCCTACAATGAGCAGTTCTTC
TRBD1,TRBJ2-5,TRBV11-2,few,CASGRDRVGTQYF,TGTGCCAGTGGCCGGGACAGGGTGGGGACCCAGTACTTC
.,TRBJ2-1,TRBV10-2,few,CASSDRSEPIGEQFF,TGCGCCAGCAGTGATAGGAGCGAACCCATCGGTGAGCAGTTCTTC
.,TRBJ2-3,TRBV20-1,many,CSAIPRGKEGTDTQYF,TGCAGTGCTATACCAAGGGGGAAGGAAGGCACAGATACGCAGTATTTT
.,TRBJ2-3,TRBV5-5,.,CASSRDRSGPPDTQYF,TGTGCCAGCAGCCGGGACCGGTCGGGACCGCCAGATACGCAGTATTTT
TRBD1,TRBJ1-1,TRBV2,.,CASRPGTAFSLMNTEAFF,TGTGCCAGCAGGCCCGGGACAGCTTTTAGTTTAATGAACACTGAAGCTTTCTTT
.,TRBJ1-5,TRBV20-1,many,CSASPIGNQPQHF,TGCAGTGCTAGCCCCATTGGCAATCAGCCCCAGCATTTT
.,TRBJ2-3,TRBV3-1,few,CASSQDVVGRWYF,TGTGCCAGCAGCCAAGATGTAGTGGGGCGGTGGTATTTT
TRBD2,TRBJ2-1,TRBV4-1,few,CASSQDTSGRSEQFF,TGCGCCAGCAGCCAAGACACTAGCGGGAGATCAGAGCAGTTCTTC
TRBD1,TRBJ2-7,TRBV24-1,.,CATSDPGTGIHEQYF,TGTGCCACCAGTGATCCCGGGACAGGGATCCACGAGCAGTACTTC
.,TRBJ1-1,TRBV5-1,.,CASSPDRTNTEAFF,TGCGCCAGCAGTCCTGACAGAACTAACACTGAAGCTTTCTTT
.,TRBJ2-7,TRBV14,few,CASSQEWVRGRQREQYF,TGTGCCAGCAGCCAAGAGTGGGTTAGGGGCCGTCAAAGAGAGCAGTACTTC
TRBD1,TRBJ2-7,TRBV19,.,CASSTPTPDREGYEQYF,TGTGCCAGTAGTACCCCTACCCCGGACAGGGAAGGGTACGAGCAGTACTTC
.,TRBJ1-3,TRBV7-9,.,CASSFSSGSGNTIYF,TGTGCCAGCAGCTTTTCATCGGGGTCTGGAAACACCATATATTTT
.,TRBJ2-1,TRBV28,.,CASRPGGSHNEQFF,TGTGCCAGCAGACCTGGGGGTAGCCACAATGAGCAGTTCTTC
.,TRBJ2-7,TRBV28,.,CGNDGTASSYEQYF,TGTGGTAATGACGGGACGGCCAGCTCCTACGAGCAGTACTTC
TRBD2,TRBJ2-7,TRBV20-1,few,CSASTLAGAYEQYF,TGCAGTGCTAGTACGCTAGCGGGAGCCTACGAGCAGTACTTC
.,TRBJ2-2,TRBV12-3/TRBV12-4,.,CASSFSGHNTGELFF,TGTGCCAGCAGTTTCTCTGGGCATAACACCGGGGAGCTGTTTTTT
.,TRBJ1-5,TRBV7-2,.,CASSLEQAYGQPQHF,TGTGCCAGCAGCTTAGAACAGGCTTATGGTCAGCCCCAGCATTTT
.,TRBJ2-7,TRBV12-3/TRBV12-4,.,CASSRQASSSYEQYF,TGTGCCAGCAGTCGACAGGCTTCGAGCTCCTACGAGCAGTACTTC
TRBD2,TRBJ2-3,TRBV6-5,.,CASSYQTSGGTIKDTQYF,TGTGCCAGCAGTTACCAGACTAGCGGGGGTACGATTAAGGATACGCAGTATTTT
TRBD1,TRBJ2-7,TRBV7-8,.,CASSLVQWTGGSYEQYF,TGTGCCAGCAGCTTGGTACAATGGACAGGGGGCTCCTACGAGCAGTACTTC
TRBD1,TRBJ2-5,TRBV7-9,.,CASSQRPGGAGETQYF,TGTGCCAGCAGCCAACGGCCAGGGGGCGCAGGGGAGACCCAGTACTTC
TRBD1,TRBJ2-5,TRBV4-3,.,CASSQEGTEQETQYF,TGCGCCAGCAGCCAGGAAGGGACAGAACAAGAGACCCAGTACTTC
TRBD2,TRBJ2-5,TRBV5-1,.,CASSFSGDQETQYF,TGCGCCAGCAGCTTTAGCGGGGACCAAGAGACCCAGTACTTC
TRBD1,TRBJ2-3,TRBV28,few,CASSFLTGEVDTQYF,TGTGCCAGCAGTTTCCTGACAGGGGAAGTGGATACGCAGTATTTT
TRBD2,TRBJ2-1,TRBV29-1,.,CSVESVSGQSYNEQFF,TGCAGCGTTGAATCGGTTAGCGGGCAATCCTACAATGAGCAGTTCTTC
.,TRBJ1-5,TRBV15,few,CATSRDRALQPQHF,TGTGCCACCAGCAGAGACAGGGCTTTGCAGCCCCAGCATTTT
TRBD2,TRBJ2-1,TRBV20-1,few,CSARDSSSGGYNEQFF,TGCAGTGCTAGAGATTCCTCTAGCGGGGGGTACAATGAGCAGTTCTTC
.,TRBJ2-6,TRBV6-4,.,CASSDEGANVLTF,TGTGCCAGCAGTGACGAAGGGGCCAACGTCCTGACTTTC
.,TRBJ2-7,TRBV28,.,CASTFLYEQYF,TGTGCCAGCACCTTTCTCTACGAGCAGTACTTC
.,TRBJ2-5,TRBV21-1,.,CASSKVYRAAETQYF,TGTGCCAGCAGCAAAGTGTACAGGGCGGCAGAGACCCAGTACTTC
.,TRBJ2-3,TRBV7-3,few,CASSPRGGSASTDTQYF,TGTGCCAGCAGCCCCAGGGGGGGTAGCGCAAGCACAGATACGCAGTATTTT
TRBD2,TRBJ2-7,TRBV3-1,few,CASSHVSTSGLHWEQYF,TGTGCCAGCAGCCACGTTTCGACTAGCGGCTTACACTGGGAGCAGTACTTC
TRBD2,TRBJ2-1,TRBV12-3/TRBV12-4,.,CASSLGLAVLEQFF,TGTGCCAGCAGTTTAGGACTAGCGGTCCTCGAGCAGTTCTTC
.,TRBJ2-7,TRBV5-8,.,CASSLDRARKQYF,TGTGCCAGCAGCTTGGACAGGGCTAGGAAGCAGTACTTC
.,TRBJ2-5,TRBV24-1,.,CATSAGDVGETQYF,TGTGCCACCAGTGCGGGGGATGTTGGGGAGACCCAGTACTTC
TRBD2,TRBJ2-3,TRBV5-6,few,CASSGGTSTNWGPDTQYF,TGTGCCAGCTCTGGGGGGACTAGCACAAACTGGGGTCCAGATACGCAGTATTTT
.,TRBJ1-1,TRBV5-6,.,CASSFFESEAFF,TGTGCCAGCAGCTTTTTTGAGTCTGAAGCTTTCTTT
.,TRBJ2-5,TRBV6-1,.,CASRVGTGGKRKETQYF,TGTGCCAGCAGAGTCGGGACTGGGGGAAAACGGAAAGAGACCCAGTACTTC
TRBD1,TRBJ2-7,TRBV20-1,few,CSARDEDRGLRDEQYF,TGCAGTGCTAGAGATGAAGACAGGGGGCTACGGGACGAGCAGTACTTC
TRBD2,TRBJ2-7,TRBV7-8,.,CASSLASAGRYYEQYF,TGTGCCAGCAGCTTAGCGTCAGCGGGAAGGTACTACGAGCAGTACTTC
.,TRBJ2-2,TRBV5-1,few,CASSFTGSNTGELFF,TGCGCCAGCAGCTTTACAGGTTCGAACACCGGGGAGCTGTTTTTT
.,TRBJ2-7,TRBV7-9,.,CASSWGNPYEQYF,TGTGCCAGCAGCTGGGGGAACCCCTACGAGCAGTACTTC